This entry lists 12 T cell receptor beta chains sequenced from one sample in a study of CD8+ T cells in alopecia areata. As the sequencing template, cDNA was produced by extracting RNA and reverse transcribing it. Libraries were prepared by immunoSEQ multiplex PCR; TCRdb keeps only in-frame clonotypes and omits some of them. The sample shows about 150,000 clones, about 90% of them seen only once. Here the sequenced sample was CD8+ T cells sorted from blood, taken at week 0. All receptors come from a human donor with alopecia areata.

This clone was counted between two and nine times. The chain links TRBV10-2 to TRBJ2-7; D gene ambiguous. The CDR3 is made up of 14 amino acids. The V end was cut by 3 bases, the J end by 3 bases, with 12 bases between. The germline gives CDR1 WSHSY, CDR2 SAAADI. This CDR3 reads CASSDSQKNYEQYF. The CDR3 nucleotides read TGCGCCAGCAGTGACAGCCAGAAAAACTACGAGCAGTACTTC.

This chain connects TRBV5-1 to TRBJ2-1; 11 nucleotides line up with TRBD2. Trimming removed 5 bases from V and 7 bases from J; junction bases left unmatched: 11. Germline loops: CDR1 SGHRS, CDR2 YFSETQ. This CDR3 contains 16 residues. The CDR3 loop is CASSFSTGTSGNEQFF. The CDR3 region has the DNA TGCGCCAGCAGTTTCTCGACCGGGACTAGCGGAAATGAGCAGTTCTTC.

This chain links TRBV27 with TRBJ2-7, with 7 bases identical to TRBD2. J was trimmed by 2 bases and V by 1 base; bases with no gene match: 5. Germline-derived CDR1 and CDR2 are MNHEY and SMNVEV (reference sequence). There are 15 residues in the CDR3. The DNA of the CDR3 is TGTGCCAGCAGTTTATTGGAGGGAGGGACCTACGAGCAGTACTTC. It encodes CASSLLEGGTYEQYF.

This sequence joins TRBV19 and TRBJ2-5; D unclear. Germline values: CDR1 LNHDA, CDR2 SQIVND (reference sequence). CDR3 size: 15 residues. Trimming stripped 1 base from V and 5 bases from J, with 14 bases between. The CDR3 loop reads CASSIVQQVGETQYF. The DNA for the CDR3 is TGTGCCAGTAGTATAGTTCAGCAGGTGGGGGAGACCCAGTACTTC.

Remarks on this clone: The sample carries other DNA sequences with the same CDR3. The chain links TRBV27 to TRBJ2-7; D is uncertain. The V end lost 6 bases, the J end lost 2 bases, and 8 bases lay between the germline ends. Germline V CDR1 and CDR2: MNHEY, SMNVEV (reference sequence). The CDR3 runs 12 residues. The CDR3 DNA sequence: TGTGCCAGCAGCCAAGGAGCCTACGAGCAGTACTTC. The encoded protein is CASSQGAYEQYF.

The chain carries TRBV27 and TRBJ2-7; the D is unclear. CDR1 is MNHEY and CDR2 is SMNVEV in the germline V gene (reference sequence). Between the trimmed V and J ends, which lost 0 bases and 4 bases, there was a span of 7 bases. The CDR3 has 13 amino acids. The CDR3, as DNA: TGTGCCAGCAGTTTATCGCGCCTTTACGAGCAGTACTTC. Translated: CASSLSRLYEQYF.

The J gene is TRBJ1-1, the V gene TRBV27; the D is unclear. V was clipped by 4 bases and J by 5 bases, with 11 bases between them. Germline assignment: CDR1 MNHEY and CDR2 SMNVEV (reference sequence). This CDR3 is built from 13 residues. CDR3 loop: CASSYGRGTEAFF. CDR3 DNA sequence: TGTGCCAGCAGTTATGGGCGAGGGACTGAAGCTTTCTTT.

This clone was seen a single time. V is TRBV5-1 and J is TRBJ2-7; D unclear. CDR1 and CDR2 (germline): SGHRS, YFSETQ. CDR3 size: 14 residues. Deletions cut 4 bases from V and 5 bases from J, with 16 bases between. The CDR3 reads CASSHTDTPDEQYF. In DNA form, the CDR3 reads TGCGCCAGCAGCCACACCGACACCCCCGACGAGCAGTACTTC. The whole variable domain, remainder taken from reference TRBV5-1 and TRBJ2-7, is KAGVTQTPRYLIKTRGQQVTLSCSPISGHRSVSWYQQTPGQGLQFLFEYFSETQRNKGNFPGRFSGRQFSNSRSEMNVSTLELGDSALYLCASSHTDTPDEQYFGPGTRLTVT.

The V gene is TRBV27, the J gene TRBJ2-1; 8 bases are shared with TRBD2. This CDR3 has 15 amino acids. V dropped 7 bases and J dropped 7; count of bases not matched to a gene: 12. Germline assignment: CDR1 MNHEY and CDR2 SMNVEV (reference sequence). The CDR3 coding sequence is TGTGCCAGCACAGCGGGAGTAAGAGGGGTAAATGAGCAGTTCTTC. This sequence encodes CASTAGVRGVNEQFF.

This sequence joins TRBV4-2 and TRBJ2-7; D may be TRBD1 (6 bases). The CDR3 covers 15 residues. Germline CDR1 is LGHNA and CDR2 is YNFKEQ. V lost 2 bases and J lost 3, with 14 bases in between. CDR3 in amino acids: CASSQLRDNDYEQYF. As DNA, the CDR3 is TGTGCCAGCAGCCAACTCCGGGACAACGACTACGAGCAGTACTTC.

The chain recombines TRBV7-9 with TRBJ1-2; 9 nucleotides align to TRBD1. Germline V CDR1 and CDR2: SEHNR, FQNEAQ (reference sequence). The CDR3 consists of 15 residues. V was clipped by 1 base and J by 8 bases; unmatched bases: 8. The CDR3 DNA reads as TGTGCCAGCAGCTTAGTTACGGGACAGGGTTTCGGCTACACCTTC. Translated: CASSLVTGQGFGYTF.

The gene calls are TRBV6-1 and TRBJ1-2; D is unclear. The CDR3 consists of 13 residues. Deletions cut 8 bases from V and 4 bases from J, with 14 bases between. CDR1 and CDR2 (germline): MNHNS, SASEGT. The CDR3 nucleotides read TGTGCCAGCTTCCGGCGGCGAATCTATGGCTACACCTTC. This codes for CASFRRRIYGYTF.